The clone carrying this T cell receptor (beta chain) was seen more than once but under ten times. Its target is not known. This sample is drawn from a study of molecular identifiers for immune sequencing clone quantification. At the level of the study: Replicate RNA from roughly 21,000 or 96,000 naive CD8 T cells formed five aliquots; four were sequenced. Findings and caveats of the study: Highly expanded clone sizes could be underestimated by identical TCR molecules sharing a barcode.

Bulk libraries came from a prior protocol with listed TCR primers. TCRdb processed the PCR reads anew with MiXCR; each CDR3 protein has one entry. The sample records under 800,000 distinct CDR3 sequences, about 25% being singletons. Trimming left V 2 bases short and J 7 bases short, with 9 bases between. Germline lookup yields CDR1 GTSNPN and CDR2 SVGIG (reference sequence). This CDR3 has 12 amino acids. Source material for naive CD8 libraries was about 19,000 to 1,000,000 sorted cells, with 10%, 30% or 50% RNA. This sequence joins TRBV30 and TRBJ1-5; D possibly corresponds to TRBD1 (5 bases). The source of this sequence is a human donor in good health. Some libraries in this study had Jurkat cell RNA spiked in. Sequenced: naive CD8+ T cells from blood, with Jurkat cell RNA spiked in. Subset denoted: FACS-sorted CD8+CD4-CCR7+CD45RA+ naive T cells. CDR3 protein: CAWSQGSQPQHF. CDR3 in DNA: TGTGCCTGGAGTCAGGGATCCCAGCCCCAGCATTTT.